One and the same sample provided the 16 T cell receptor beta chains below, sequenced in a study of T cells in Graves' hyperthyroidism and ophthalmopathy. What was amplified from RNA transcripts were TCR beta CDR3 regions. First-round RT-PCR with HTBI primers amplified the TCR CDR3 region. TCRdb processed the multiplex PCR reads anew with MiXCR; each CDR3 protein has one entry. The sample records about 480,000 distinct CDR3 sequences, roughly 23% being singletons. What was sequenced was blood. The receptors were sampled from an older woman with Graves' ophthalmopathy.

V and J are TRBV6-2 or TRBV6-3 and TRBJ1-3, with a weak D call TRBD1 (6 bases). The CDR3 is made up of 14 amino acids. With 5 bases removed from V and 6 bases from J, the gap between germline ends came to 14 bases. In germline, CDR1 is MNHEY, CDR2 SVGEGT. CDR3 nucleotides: TGTGCCAGCAGTGGAGGGGGGGCAGCAAACACCATATATTTT. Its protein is CASSGGGAANTIYF.

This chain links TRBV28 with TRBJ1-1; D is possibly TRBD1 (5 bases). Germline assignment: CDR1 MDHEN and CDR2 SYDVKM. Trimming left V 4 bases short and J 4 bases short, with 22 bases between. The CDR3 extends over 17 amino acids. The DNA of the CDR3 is TGTGCCAGCAGTTCAGGGTTAGTGAGATCAAGGGGCACTGAAGCTTTCTTT. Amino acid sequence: CASSSGLVRSRGTEAFF.

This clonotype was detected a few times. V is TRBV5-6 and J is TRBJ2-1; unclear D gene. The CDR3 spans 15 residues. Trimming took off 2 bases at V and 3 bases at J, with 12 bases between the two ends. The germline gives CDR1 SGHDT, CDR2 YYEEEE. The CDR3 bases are TGTGCCAGCAGCTTTGTCGGAGCTCTCTACAATGAGCAGTTCTTC. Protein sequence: CASSFVGALYNEQFF.

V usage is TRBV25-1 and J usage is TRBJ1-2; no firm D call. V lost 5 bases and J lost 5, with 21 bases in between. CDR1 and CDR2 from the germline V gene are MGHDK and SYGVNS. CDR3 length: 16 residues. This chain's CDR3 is CASSTHIGREKYGYTF. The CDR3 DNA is TGTGCCAGCAGTACTCATATTGGACGGGAAAAATATGGCTACACCTTC.

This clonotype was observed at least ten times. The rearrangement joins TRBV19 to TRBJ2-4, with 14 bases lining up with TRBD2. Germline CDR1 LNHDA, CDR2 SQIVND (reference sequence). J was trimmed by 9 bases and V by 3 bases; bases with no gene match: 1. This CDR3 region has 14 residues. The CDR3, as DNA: TGTGCCAGTAGTATCGGACTAGCGGGAGGCATTCAGTACTTC. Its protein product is CASSIGLAGGIQYF.

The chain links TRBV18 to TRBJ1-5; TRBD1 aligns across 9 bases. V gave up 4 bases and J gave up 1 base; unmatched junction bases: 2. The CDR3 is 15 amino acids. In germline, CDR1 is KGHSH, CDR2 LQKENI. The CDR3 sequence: CASSQQGASNQPQHF. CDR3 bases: TGTGCCAGCTCACAACAGGGGGCCAGCAATCAGCCCCAGCATTTT. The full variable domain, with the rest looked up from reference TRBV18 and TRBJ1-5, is NAGVMQNPRHLVRRRGQEARLRCSPMKGHSHVYWYRQLPEEGLKFMVYLQKENIIDESGMPKERFSAEFPKEGPSILRIQQVVRGDSAAYFCASSQQGASNQPQHFGDGTRLSIL.

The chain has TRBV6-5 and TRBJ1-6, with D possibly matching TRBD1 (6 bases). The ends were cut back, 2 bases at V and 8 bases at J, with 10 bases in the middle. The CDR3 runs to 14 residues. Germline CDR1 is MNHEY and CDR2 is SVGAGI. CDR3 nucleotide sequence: TGTGCCAGCAGTTACAGGGCAGGGGATTCACCCCTCCACTTT. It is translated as CASSYRAGDSPLHF.

The CDR3 DNA is TGTGCCAGTAGTACCGGGACAGTTAATGAAAAACTGTTTTTT. The encoded protein is CASSTGTVNEKLFF. V is TRBV19 and J is TRBJ1-4, with 7 positions matching TRBD1. V lost 4 bases, J lost 4 bases, and 3 bases stayed unmatched. The CDR3 sequence is 14 residues long. Germline V lookup: CDR1 LNHDA, CDR2 SQIVND (reference sequence).

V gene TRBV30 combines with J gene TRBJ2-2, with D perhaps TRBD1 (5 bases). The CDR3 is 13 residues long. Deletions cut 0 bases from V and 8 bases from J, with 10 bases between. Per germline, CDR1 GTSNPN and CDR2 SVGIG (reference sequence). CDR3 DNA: TGTGCCTGGAGTGTAGGGGCTTTGGGGGAGCTGTTTTTT. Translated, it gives CAWSVGALGELFF.

CDR3 in DNA: TGTGCCAGCAGCCAAGTAAGGGATGCGCAGTATTTT. This gives the protein CASSQVRDAQYF. The chain has TRBV3-1 and TRBJ2-3; D gene uncertain. V lost 1 base and J 10 bases, leaving 9 bases between the germline ends. CDR3 length: 12 residues. Germline V gene lookup returns CDR1 LGHDT and CDR2 YNNKEL (reference sequence).

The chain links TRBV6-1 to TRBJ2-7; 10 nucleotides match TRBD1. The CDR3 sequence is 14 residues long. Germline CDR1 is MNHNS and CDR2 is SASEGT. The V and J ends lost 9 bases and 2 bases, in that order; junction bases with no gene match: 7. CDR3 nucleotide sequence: TGTGCCAGTGCACAGACAGGGGGCACCTACGAGCAGTACTTC. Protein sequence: CASAQTGGTYEQYF.

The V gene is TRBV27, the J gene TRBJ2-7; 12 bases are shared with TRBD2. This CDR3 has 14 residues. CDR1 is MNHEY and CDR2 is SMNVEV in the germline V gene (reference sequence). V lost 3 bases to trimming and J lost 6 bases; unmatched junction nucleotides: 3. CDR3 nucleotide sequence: TGTGCCAGCAGTTTTGGACTAGCGGGAAGCGAGCAGTACTTC. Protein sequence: CASSFGLAGSEQYF.

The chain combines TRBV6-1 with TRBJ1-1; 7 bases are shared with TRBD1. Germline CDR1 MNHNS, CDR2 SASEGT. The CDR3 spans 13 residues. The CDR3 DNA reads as TGTGCGATAAGGGAGGGGGCCGGGACTGAAGCTTTCTTT. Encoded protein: CAIREGAGTEAFF.

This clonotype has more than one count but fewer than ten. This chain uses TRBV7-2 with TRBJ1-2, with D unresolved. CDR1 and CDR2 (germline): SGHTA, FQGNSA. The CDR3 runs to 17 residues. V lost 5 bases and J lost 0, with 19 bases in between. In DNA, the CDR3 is TGTGCCAGCAGCCGAGACCGGAGGGCATTAGCTAACTATGGCTACACCTTC. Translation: CASSRDRRALANYGYTF.

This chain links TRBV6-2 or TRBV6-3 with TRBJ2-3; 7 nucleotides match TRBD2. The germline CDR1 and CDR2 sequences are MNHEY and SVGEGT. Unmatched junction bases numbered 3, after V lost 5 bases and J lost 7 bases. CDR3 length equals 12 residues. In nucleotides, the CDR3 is TGTGCCAGCAGTCAACTAGCGAATACGCAGTATTTT. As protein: CASSQLANTQYF.

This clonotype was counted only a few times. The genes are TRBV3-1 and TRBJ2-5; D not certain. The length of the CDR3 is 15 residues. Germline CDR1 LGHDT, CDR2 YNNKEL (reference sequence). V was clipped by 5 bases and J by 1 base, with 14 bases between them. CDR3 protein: CASSSPGGRQETQYF. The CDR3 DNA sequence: TGTGCCAGCAGCTCCCCGGGTGGTCGCCAAGAGACCCAGTACTTC.